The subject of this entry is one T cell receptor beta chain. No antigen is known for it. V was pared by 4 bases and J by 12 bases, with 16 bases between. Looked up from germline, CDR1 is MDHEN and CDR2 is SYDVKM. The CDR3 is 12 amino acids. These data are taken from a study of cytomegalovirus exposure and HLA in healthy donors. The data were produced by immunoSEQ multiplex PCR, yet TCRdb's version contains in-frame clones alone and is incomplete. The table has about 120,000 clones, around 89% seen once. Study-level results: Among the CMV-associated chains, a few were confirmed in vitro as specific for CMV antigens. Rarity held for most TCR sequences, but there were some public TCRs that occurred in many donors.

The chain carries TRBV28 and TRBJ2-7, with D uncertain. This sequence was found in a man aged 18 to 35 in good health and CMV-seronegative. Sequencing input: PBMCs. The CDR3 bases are TGTGCCAGCAGTTCCACATCCCAGACGGGGTACTTC. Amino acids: CASSSTSQTGYF.